The clone carrying this TCR beta chain came up once. Its cognate antigen is unknown. The sample comes from a study of OX40 agonist ivuxolimab in advanced cancers. The wider study: Prior checkpoint blockade (anti-PD-1, anti-PD-L1 or anti-CTLA-4) was permitted; about 40% had it. Study results and caveats: Both CD4+ and CD8+ T cell populations in blood had undergone clonal expansion by week 6 at 0.1 to 3.0 mg/kg.

Data came from immunoSEQ multiplex PCR; TCRdb stores just in-frame clones and leaves some out. The table has approximately 50,000 clones, just under 95% seen once. Germline V CDR1 and CDR2: MGHRA, YSYEKL. The length of the CDR3 is 14 residues. J gave up 3 bases and V 1 base, and 2 bases lay outside the gene matches. The sample was CD4+ or CD8+ T cells sorted from blood, taken in a trial of the OX40 agonist ivuxolimab. The receptor was isolated from an adult with an advanced solid tumor such as melanoma, head and neck, liver or kidney cancer. This chain links TRBV4-1 with TRBJ1-2; 7 bases are a match to TRBD1. DNA of the CDR3: TGCGCCAGCAGCCAAGTCCAGGGGGACTATGGCTACACCTTC. Protein product: CASSQVQGDYGYTF.